Shown below are 12 T cell receptor beta chains from a single sample sequenced in a study of CD8+ T cells in alopecia areata. cDNA prepared by RNA extraction and subsequent reverse transcription served as the template for sequencing. Data came from immunoSEQ multiplex PCR; TCRdb stores just in-frame clones and leaves some out. This sample yields under 150,000 clones, of which approximately 60% are seen a single time; 36% belongs to the top ten. The sequencing input was CD8+ T cells sorted from blood. The receptors stem from a human donor in good health.

This clone has only one observation. The rearrangement uses TRBV7-8 and TRBJ1-1; tentative D call: TRBD1 (5 bases). The V and J ends lost 4 bases and 7 bases respectively, with 13 bases between them. The CDR3 loop spans 13 amino acids. Germline V lookup: CDR1 SGHVS, CDR2 FQNEAQ. The CDR3 sequence: CASSSRPGDEAFF. The CDR3 DNA sequence: TGTGCCAGCAGCTCCCGACCGGGGGATGAAGCTTTCTTT.

This chain connects TRBV27 to TRBJ2-7; D could derive from TRBD1 or TRBD2 (5 bases each). The V end lost 5 bases, the J end lost 3 bases, and 14 bases lay between the germline ends. Germline CDR1 is MNHEY and CDR2 is SMNVEV (reference sequence). The CDR3 is made up of 14 amino acids. As DNA, the CDR3 is TGTGCCAGCAGTATCGGACGGGGCCTCTACGAGCAGTACTTC. Amino acid sequence: CASSIGRGLYEQYF.

V and J are TRBV13 and TRBJ2-5; D is perhaps TRBD1 (7 bases). The ends were cut back, 5 bases at V and 7 bases at J, with 17 bases in the middle. CDR3 length equals 14 residues. CDR1 and CDR2 from the germline V gene are PRHDT and FYEKMQ (reference sequence). CDR3 amino acids: CASSPRTGGTTQYF. DNA for the CDR3: TGTGCCAGCAGCCCCCGGACAGGCGGGACGACCCAGTACTTC.

V usage is TRBV29-1 and J usage is TRBJ2-1; 12 positions match TRBD2. The J segment lost 9 bases and the V segment lost 6 bases, leaving 6 bases of the junction unmatched. The CDR3 loop spans 13 amino acids. The germline gives CDR1 SQVTM, CDR2 ANQGSEA. The CDR3 nucleotides are TGCAGCGTACCTAGCGGGAGGGCTGGTGAGCAGTTCTTC. Its translation: CSVPSGRAGEQFF.

This chain uses TRBV9 with TRBJ2-1; TRBD1 matches 7 bases. Per germline, CDR1 SGDLS and CDR2 YYNGEE. V was pared by 0 bases and J by 3 bases, with 3 bases of the junction left unmatched. This CDR3 has 15 amino acids. This chain's CDR3 is CASSVVGDSYNEQFF. The CDR3 nucleotides read TGTGCCAGCAGCGTAGTTGGGGACAGCTACAATGAGCAGTTCTTC.

The CDR3 DNA follows: TGTGCCAGCGCCGGGTTGATGGTGCGGACCTTC. As protein: CASAGLMVRTF. The chain carries TRBV2 and TRBJ1-2; no clear D. V was shortened by 8 bases and J by 14 bases, with 18 bases between the two germline ends. This CDR3 is built from 11 residues. The germline gives CDR1 SNHLY, CDR2 FYNNEI. The full variable domain, with the rest looked up from reference TRBV2 and TRBJ1-2, is EPEVTQTPSHQVTQMGQEVILRCVPISNHLYFYWYRQILGQKVEFLVSFYNNEISEKSEIFDDQFSVERPDGSNFTLKIRSTKLEDSAMYFCASAGLMVRTFGSGTRLTVV.

Only a few counts were recorded for this clone. The chain uses TRBV5-4 and TRBJ2-3; D unclear. This CDR3 comprises 16 residues. The V end lost 1 base, the J end lost 4 bases, and 16 bases lay between the germline ends. Germline V CDR1 and CDR2: SGHNT, YYREEE (reference sequence). The CDR3 loop is CASSLKSYTPPDTQYF. CDR3 coding DNA: TGTGCCAGCAGCTTGAAATCCTATACCCCCCCAGATACGCAGTATTTT.

V and J are TRBV29-1 and TRBJ2-7, with 9 nucleotides matching TRBD2. The CDR3 has 13 residues. The trim removed 5 bases at V and 2 bases at J, leaving 4 bases unmatched. CDR1 and CDR2 (germline): SQVTM, ANQGSEA. This chain's CDR3 is CSVSGRTPYEQYF. Here the CDR3 DNA reads TGCAGCGTTAGCGGGAGGACCCCCTACGAGCAGTACTTC.

This chain uses TRBV7-8 with TRBJ1-5; 10 bases map to TRBD1. Per the germline V gene, CDR1 is SGHVS and CDR2 is FQNEAQ. The V gene end was trimmed by 5 bases and the J gene end by 11 bases; junction bases not matched to a gene: 12. The CDR3 runs 15 residues. CDR3 coding DNA: TGTGCCAGCAGCACGTCTCCGGGACAGGGGAGGGCCCAGCATTTT. It specifies CASSTSPGQGRAQHF.

The genes are TRBV6-1 and TRBJ2-5, with D possibly being TRBD1 or TRBD2 (5 bases each). In germline, CDR1 is MNHNS, CDR2 SASEGT. This CDR3 is 15 amino acids long. V dropped 3 bases and J dropped 0 bases, with 11 bases sitting between them. CDR3 nucleotides: TGTGCCAGCAGTGATGGATGGGGGTACCAAGAGACCCAGTACTTC. It codes for CASSDGWGYQETQYF.

The gene calls are TRBV7-8 and TRBJ2-1; D is possibly TRBD2 (5 bases). Trimming stripped 5 bases from V and 5 bases from J, with 16 bases between. CDR1 and CDR2 (germline): SGHVS, FQNEAQ. CDR3 length equals 15 residues. CDR3 bases: TGTGCCAGCAGCGTAGGCCCGGGGAAACACAATGAGCAGTTCTTC. It codes for CASSVGPGKHNEQFF.

For this clone: Other DNA sequences in the sample encode the same CDR3. This sequence joins TRBV30 and TRBJ1-1, with D uncertain. The CDR3 totals 14 residues. Trimming took off 2 bases at V and 1 base at J, with 11 bases between the two ends. The V gene's germline CDR1 is GTSNPN and CDR2 SVGIG (reference sequence). CDR3 nucleotide sequence: TGTGCCTGGAGTCCCCCGGTGGGGAACACTGAAGCTTTCTTT. It specifies CAWSPPVGNTEAFF. The variable domain in full, completed from reference TRBV30 and TRBJ1-1, reads SQTIHQWPATLVQPVGSPLSLECTVEGTSNPNLYWYRQAAGRGLQLLFYSVGIGQISSEVPQNLSASRPQDRQFILSSKKLLLSDSGFYLCAWSPPVGNTEAFFGQGTRLTVV.